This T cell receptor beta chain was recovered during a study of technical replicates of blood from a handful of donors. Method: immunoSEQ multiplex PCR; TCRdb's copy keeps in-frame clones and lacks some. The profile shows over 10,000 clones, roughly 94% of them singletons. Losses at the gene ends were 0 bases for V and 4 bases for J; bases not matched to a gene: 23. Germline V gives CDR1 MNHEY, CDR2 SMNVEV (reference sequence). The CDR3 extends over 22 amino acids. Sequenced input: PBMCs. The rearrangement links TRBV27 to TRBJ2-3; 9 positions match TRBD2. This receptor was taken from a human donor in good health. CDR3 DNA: TGTGCCAGCAGTTTATCGGGAGCCTCGGGACTAGCTTATCCCCCCGGGGCAGATACGCAGTATTTT. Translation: CASSLSGASGLAYPPGADTQYF.